This T cell receptor beta chain is from a study of CD8+ T cells in alopecia areata. Study as a whole: Oral tofacitinib, 5 to 10 mg twice daily, was given in an open-label trial.

This sample's treatment: oral pan-JAK inhibitor, 5-10 mg twice daily. CDR1 MNHEY and CDR2 SVGAGI come from the germline V gene. After removal of 6 bases from V and 1 base from J, the junction contained 6 bases not matched to a gene. This CDR3 has 15 amino acids. Extraction and reverse transcription of RNA yielded cDNA as the sequencing template. Data came from immunoSEQ multiplex PCR; TCRdb stores just in-frame clones and leaves some out. Here the sample spans 250,000 to 350,000 clones, 60% being singletons. The source of this sequence is a human donor with alopecia areata. This specimen consisted of CD4+ T cells sorted from blood, obtained at week 52, from a patient treated with tofacitinib. The rearrangement uses TRBV6-5 and TRBJ2-1, with 7 bases aligning to TRBD1. The CDR3 reads CASSRTGQSYNEQFF. CDR3 in DNA: TGTGCCAGCAGCAGAACGGGACAGTCCTACAATGAGCAGTTCTTC.